Included here is one T cell receptor beta chain sequence, with context. Its cognate antigen is unknown. Ahead of sequencing, the ViraFEST assay grew antigen-specific CD4+ T cells using viral peptide pools. Investigators separated out CD4+ T cells once 10 days of culture had passed. PCR showed that the person got SARS-CoV-2 infection at some point between March and December 2020. V was shortened by 0 bases and J by 0 bases, with 7 bases between the two germline ends. The CDR3 totals 14 residues. Germline assignment: CDR1 SGDLS and CDR2 YYNGEE. This sample was included in a study of vaccination effects on CD4 cells after COVID-19. Study observations and caveats: Spike-reactive clones in convalescents after vaccination were chiefly newly vaccine-induced.

The table came from immunoSEQ multiplex PCR; TCRdb's copy has only in-frame clones and leaves some out. Of approximately 30,000 clones listed, approximately 72% are singletons. The receptor's source is a human donor who had a prior SARS-CoV-2 infection. The genes are TRBV9 and TRBJ2-7; no clear D gene. This specimen was CD4+ T cells from PBMCs cultured with a peptide pool, taken before COVID-19 vaccination. In nucleotides, the CDR3 is TGTGCCAGCAGCGTAGATATAAACTCCTACGAGCAGTACTTC. Translating gives CASSVDINSYEQYF.